The 24 T cell receptor beta chains below were found in one sample sequenced in a study of T cell responses to AZD1222 COVID-19 vaccine. Sequenced by immunoSEQ multiplex PCR; TCRdb stores in-frame clones only, minus some. The table has around 130,000 clones, 85% to 95% seen once. This specimen was peripheral blood, taken on day 0 of AZD1222 vaccination. All receptors come from an adult in good health.

This sequence joins TRBV7-2 and TRBJ1-5, with a possible D match to TRBD1 (6 bases). The V gene's germline CDR1 is SGHTA and CDR2 FQGNSA. V lost 5 bases to trimming and J lost 9 bases, with 26 bases between them. The CDR3 is made up of 17 amino acids. CDR3 protein: CASSLKDDTGARWPQHF. The CDR3 nucleotides are TGTGCCAGCAGCCTCAAAGATGACACGGGGGCTCGGTGGCCCCAGCATTTT.

Note on this clone: Distinct nucleotide sequences in the sample also encode this CDR3. The genes are TRBV30 and TRBJ1-2; TRBD1 is a possible D gene (5 bases). V was trimmed by 5 bases and J by 7 bases, leaving 14 bases between them. The germline CDR1 and CDR2 sequences are GTSNPN and SVGIG (reference sequence). The CDR3 is 12 residues long. CDR3 sequence (DNA): TGTGCCTGGGGGACCGGGAGTAGTGGCTACACCTTC. Protein sequence: CAWGTGSSGYTF. Based on the CDR3 plus reference TRBV30 and TRBJ1-2, the full variable domain is SQTIHQWPATLVQPVGSPLSLECTVEGTSNPNLYWYRQAAGRGLQLLFYSVGIGQISSEVPQNLSASRPQDRQFILSSKKLLLSDSGFYLCAWGTGSSGYTFGSGTRLTVV.

This chain links TRBV10-2 with TRBJ1-1; no firm D call. The germline CDR1 and CDR2 sequences are WSHSY and SAAADI. The CDR3 sequence is 14 residues long. V lost 9 bases to trimming and J lost 1 base, with 15 bases between them. The CDR3 DNA reads as TGCGCCAGTAGACCTTCCCTAGGGAACACTGAAGCTTTCTTT. Residues: CASRPSLGNTEAFF.

This sequence joins TRBV2 and TRBJ2-1; TRBD2 aligns across 7 bases. In germline, CDR1 is SNHLY, CDR2 FYNNEI. Trimming at V came to 0 bases and at J to 2 bases, leaving 7 bases not matched to a gene. The CDR3 covers 17 residues. The chain's CDR3 is CASSEALGLAAYNEQFF. DNA of the CDR3: TGTGCCAGCAGTGAAGCGCTGGGGCTAGCGGCCTACAATGAGCAGTTCTTC.

The V and J genes are TRBV7-9 and TRBJ1-4; 7 nucleotides line up with TRBD1. J gave up 8 bases and V 5 bases, and 8 bases lay outside the gene matches. Germline V lookup: CDR1 SEHNR, CDR2 FQNEAQ (reference sequence). The CDR3 has 14 amino acids. For the CDR3, the DNA is TGTGCCAGCAGCCTAACAGGGGTTGGGGAAAAACTGTTTTTT. It specifies CASSLTGVGEKLFF.

The gene calls are TRBV28 and TRBJ1-1; the match to TRBD1 covers 7 bases. The V and J ends lost 1 base and 3 bases, in that order; junction bases with no gene match: 8. This CDR3 has 16 residues. Germline CDR1 is MDHEN and CDR2 is SYDVKM. Here the CDR3 reads CASSLSLTGSDTEAFF. Written as DNA, the CDR3 is TGTGCCAGCAGTTTATCGTTGACAGGGTCGGACACTGAAGCTTTCTTT.

This clone was detected only once. The chain carries TRBV30 and TRBJ1-5; D call uncertain. Germline lookup yields CDR1 GTSNPN and CDR2 SVGIG (reference sequence). Trimming stripped 0 bases from V and 0 bases from J, with 6 bases between. The CDR3 has 14 residues. CDR3 residues: CAWSVRLSNQPQHF. CDR3 sequence (DNA): TGTGCCTGGAGTGTACGGCTTAGCAATCAGCCCCAGCATTTT.

The chain carries TRBV21-1 and TRBJ2-7; the table's D call, TRBD2, has no DNA check behind it. TRBV21-1 is given as a pseudogene. This CDR3 region has 16 residues. The CDR3 spells CASSKGEVERSTKQYF. DNA for the CDR3: TGTGCCAGCAGCAAAGGGGAGGTAGAGAGATCTACGAAGCAGTACTTC.

V is TRBV19 and J is TRBJ1-1; D uncertain. This CDR3 has 14 amino acids. V gave up 3 bases and J gave up 2 bases, with 10 bases separating them. Germline V gene sequence: CDR1 LNHDA, CDR2 SQIVND (reference sequence). CDR3 DNA sequence: TGTGCCAGTAGTATCCGGCAAATAAACACTGAAGCTTTCTTT. This codes for CASSIRQINTEAFF. Based on the CDR3 plus reference TRBV19 and TRBJ1-1, the full variable domain is DGGITQSPKYLFRKEGQNVTLSCEQNLNHDAMYWYRQDPGQGLRLIYYSQIVNDFQKGDIAEGYSVSREKKESFPLTVTSAQKNPTAFYLCASSIRQINTEAFFGQGTRLTVV.

This chain uses TRBV18 with TRBJ1-1; D remains unclear. CDR3 length: 15 residues. CDR1 is KGHSH, CDR2 LQKENI, per germline. Trimming pared 4 bases from V and 1 base from J, leaving 13 bases between. As DNA, the CDR3 is TGTGCCAGCTCACAGAAAGTTTCTAGGAACACTGAAGCTTTCTTT. It is translated as CASSQKVSRNTEAFF. Full variable domain (remainder filled in from reference TRBV18 and TRBJ1-1): NAGVMQNPRHLVRRRGQEARLRCSPMKGHSHVYWYRQLPEEGLKFMVYLQKENIIDESGMPKERFSAEFPKEGPSILRIQQVVRGDSAAYFCASSQKVSRNTEAFFGQGTRLTVV.

The gene calls are TRBV2 and TRBJ2-7, with D possibly TRBD1 on 5 matching bases. The V gene lost 10 bases and the J gene lost 5 bases, with 18 bases spanning the gap. The length of the CDR3 is 13 residues. The V gene's germline CDR1 is SNHLY and CDR2 FYNNEI. CDR3 DNA: TGTGCCACACAACTCCAGGGTTTACACGAGCAGTACTTC. Its translation is CATQLQGLHEQYF.

This sequence joins TRBV4-1 and TRBJ2-7, with TRBD1 as a possible D gene (6 bases). The CDR3 contains 15 residues. CDR1 and CDR2 (germline): MGHRA, YSYEKL. Trimming took 1 base from V and 3 from J, leaving 13 bases between them. The CDR3 sequence: CASSQGQGRVYEQYF. The CDR3 DNA is TGCGCCAGCAGCCAAGGGCAGGGGCGCGTCTACGAGCAGTACTTC.

The V and J genes are TRBV7-3 and TRBJ2-7, with no clear D. The germline V and J ends were trimmed by 2 bases and 2 bases, with 7 bases remaining between them. The CDR3 consists of 13 residues. Germline V gene sequence: CDR1 SGHTA, CDR2 FQGTGA. CDR3 in amino acids: CASSLLPTYEQYF. The CDR3 region has the DNA TGTGCCAGCAGCTTACTCCCAACCTACGAGCAGTACTTC.

The rearrangement links TRBV4-2 to TRBJ2-2, with 10 bases that match TRBD2. Germline V lookup: CDR1 LGHNA, CDR2 YNFKEQ. The CDR3 is 19 residues long. J gave up 3 bases and V 0 bases, and 10 bases lay outside the gene matches. CDR3 sequence: CASSQEVRSGGWDTGELFF. CDR3 sequence (DNA): TGTGCCAGCAGCCAAGAGGTCCGTAGCGGGGGGTGGGACACCGGGGAGCTGTTTTTT.

The chain combines TRBV6-5 with TRBJ2-3; D not resolved. The CDR3 loop spans 10 amino acids. V lost 9 bases and J lost 3, with 4 bases in between. Germline values: CDR1 MNHEY, CDR2 SVGAGI. The CDR3 DNA follows: TGTGCCAGTTCTACAGATACGCAGTATTTT. This translates into CASSTDTQYF.

This sequence joins TRBV29-1 and TRBJ2-7, with no clear D. Germline V CDR1 and CDR2: SQVTM, ANQGSEA. Trimming shortened V by 6 bases and J by 2 bases, and 11 bases separated the two germline ends. This CDR3 spans 12 amino acids. The DNA for the CDR3 is TGCAGCGTCCTGGACGGTCCCTACGAGCAGTACTTC. This codes for CSVLDGPYEQYF.

The chain employs TRBV6-1 and TRBJ2-1; a possible D gene is TRBD1 (5 bases). V lost 4 bases and J lost 2, with 21 bases in between. Germline lookup yields CDR1 MNHNS and CDR2 SASEGT. CDR3 length equals 18 residues. The DNA of the CDR3 is TGTGCCAGCAGTGGTCACCCCACTGGGGCTCGGGCCTACAATGAGCAGTTCTTC. It is translated as CASSGHPTGARAYNEQFF.

This clone was observed once. V gene TRBV15 combines with J gene TRBJ1-5; D ambiguous. The V end lost 1 base, the J end lost 0 bases, and 7 bases lay between the germline ends. Germline V gene lookup returns CDR1 LNHNV and CDR2 YYDKDF (reference sequence). This CDR3 has 15 residues. In DNA, the CDR3 is TGTGCCACCAGCAGAGTCGGTTTTAGCAATCAGCCCCAGCATTTT. This translates into CATSRVGFSNQPQHF.

The V call is TRBV7-8, the J call TRBJ2-1; D perhaps matches TRBD1 (5 bases). Trimming removed 1 base from V and 4 bases from J, with 17 bases in between. Germline values: CDR1 SGHVS, CDR2 FQNEAQ. The CDR3 covers 17 residues. The CDR3: CASSLESRTRGYNEQFF. DNA for the CDR3: TGTGCCAGCAGCTTAGAGTCTAGGACAAGGGGTTACAATGAGCAGTTCTTC.

The chain couples TRBV4-1 to TRBJ1-1; D remains ambiguous. Trimming cost V 2 bases and J 1 base, with 11 bases left between them. This CDR3 is 15 amino acids long. Germline CDR1 is MGHRA and CDR2 is YSYEKL. The CDR3 is CASSQPTRRNTEAFF. CDR3 coding DNA: TGCGCCAGCAGCCAACCCACAAGGAGGAACACTGAAGCTTTCTTT.

The chain carries TRBV9 and TRBJ2-3; a weak D match, TRBD2 (6 bases). This CDR3 contains 15 residues. Germline V lookup: CDR1 SGDLS, CDR2 YYNGEE. The germline V and J ends were trimmed by 1 base and 2 bases, with 11 bases remaining between them. CDR3 in amino acids: CASSVQGRTTDTQYF. The CDR3 DNA sequence: TGTGCCAGCAGCGTACAAGGGAGGACCACAGATACGCAGTATTTT.

The gene calls are TRBV7-9 and TRBJ1-2, with TRBD1 matching over 7 bases. This CDR3 has 15 residues. The germline V gene has CDR1 SEHNR and CDR2 FQNEAQ (reference sequence). V was pared by 1 base and J by 1 base, with 3 bases of the junction left unmatched. Here the CDR3 DNA reads TGTGCCAGCAGCTTAGGGACAGGAATTAACTATGGCTACACCTTC. Protein sequence: CASSLGTGINYGYTF. The whole variable domain, filled in from reference TRBV7-9 and TRBJ1-2, reads DTGVSQNPRHKITKRGQNVTFRCDPISEHNRLYWYRQTLGQGPEFLTYFQNEAQLEKSRLLSDRFSAERPKGSFSTLEIQRTEQGDSAMYLCASSLGTGINYGYTFGSGTRLTVV.

V is TRBV3-1 (or the pseudogene TRBV3-2) and J is TRBJ1-1; D is undetermined. CDR1 LGHDT and CDR2 YNNKEL come from the germline V gene (reference sequence). Trimming left V 3 bases short and J 0 bases short, with 5 bases between. This CDR3 contains 13 residues. CDR3 coding DNA: TGTGCCAGCAGCCACGGGGTGAACACTGAAGCTTTCTTT. Translation: CASSHGVNTEAFF.

The V and J genes are TRBV28 and TRBJ2-4, with TRBD2 matching over 8 bases. Unmatched junction bases numbered 17, after V lost 2 bases and J lost 5 bases. The CDR3 covers 19 residues. Per germline, CDR1 MDHEN and CDR2 SYDVKM. This CDR3 reads CASSLPLAGEPPNENIQYF. In DNA, the CDR3 is TGTGCCAGCAGTTTACCCCTAGCGGGCGAACCTCCCAACGAAAACATTCAGTACTTC.